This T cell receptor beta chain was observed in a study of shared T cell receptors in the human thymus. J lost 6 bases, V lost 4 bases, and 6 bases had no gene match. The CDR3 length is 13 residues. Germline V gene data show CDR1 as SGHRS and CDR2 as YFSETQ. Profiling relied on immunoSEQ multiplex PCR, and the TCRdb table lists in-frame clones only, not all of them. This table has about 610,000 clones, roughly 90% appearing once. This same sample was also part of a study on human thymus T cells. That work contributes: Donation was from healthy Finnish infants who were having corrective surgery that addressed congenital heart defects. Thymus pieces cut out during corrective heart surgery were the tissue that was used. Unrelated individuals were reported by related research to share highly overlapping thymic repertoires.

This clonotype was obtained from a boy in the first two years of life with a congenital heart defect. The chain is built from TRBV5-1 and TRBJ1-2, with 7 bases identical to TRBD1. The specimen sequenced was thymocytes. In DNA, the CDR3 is TGCGCCAGCAGCCCCGGGACAGACGATGGCTACACCTTC. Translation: CASSPGTDDGYTF. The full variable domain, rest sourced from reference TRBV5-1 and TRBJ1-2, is KAGVTQTPRYLIKTRGQQVTLSCSPISGHRSVSWYQQTPGQGLQFLFEYFSETQRNKGNFPGRFSGRQFSNSRSEMNVSTLELGDSALYLCASSPGTDDGYTFGSGTRLTVV.